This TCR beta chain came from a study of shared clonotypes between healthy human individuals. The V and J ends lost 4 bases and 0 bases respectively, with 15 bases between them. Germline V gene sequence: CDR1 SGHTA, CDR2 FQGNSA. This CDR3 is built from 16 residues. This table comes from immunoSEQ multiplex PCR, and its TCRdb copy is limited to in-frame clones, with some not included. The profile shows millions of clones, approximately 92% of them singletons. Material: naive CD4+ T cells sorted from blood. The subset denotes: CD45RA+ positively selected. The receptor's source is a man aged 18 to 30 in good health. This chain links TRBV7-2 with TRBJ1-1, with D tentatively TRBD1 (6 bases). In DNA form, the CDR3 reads TGTGCCAGCAGCTCCCAACAGGGCCTTTTGAACACTGAAGCTTTCTTT. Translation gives CASSSQQGLLNTEAFF.